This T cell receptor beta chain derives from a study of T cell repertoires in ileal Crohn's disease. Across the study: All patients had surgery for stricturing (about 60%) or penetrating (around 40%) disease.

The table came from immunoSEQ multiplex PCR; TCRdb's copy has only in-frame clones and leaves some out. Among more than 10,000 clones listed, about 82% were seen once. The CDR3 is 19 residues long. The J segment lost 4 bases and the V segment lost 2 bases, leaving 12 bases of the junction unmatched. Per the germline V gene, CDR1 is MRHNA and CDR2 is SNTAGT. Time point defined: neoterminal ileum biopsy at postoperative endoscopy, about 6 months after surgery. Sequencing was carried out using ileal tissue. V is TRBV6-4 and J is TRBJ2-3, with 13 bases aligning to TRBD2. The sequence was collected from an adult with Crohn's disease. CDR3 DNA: TGTGCCAGCAGTGACGCACGGACTAGCGGGAGATGGGCTGCAGATACGCAGTATTTT. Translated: CASSDARTSGRWAADTQYF.